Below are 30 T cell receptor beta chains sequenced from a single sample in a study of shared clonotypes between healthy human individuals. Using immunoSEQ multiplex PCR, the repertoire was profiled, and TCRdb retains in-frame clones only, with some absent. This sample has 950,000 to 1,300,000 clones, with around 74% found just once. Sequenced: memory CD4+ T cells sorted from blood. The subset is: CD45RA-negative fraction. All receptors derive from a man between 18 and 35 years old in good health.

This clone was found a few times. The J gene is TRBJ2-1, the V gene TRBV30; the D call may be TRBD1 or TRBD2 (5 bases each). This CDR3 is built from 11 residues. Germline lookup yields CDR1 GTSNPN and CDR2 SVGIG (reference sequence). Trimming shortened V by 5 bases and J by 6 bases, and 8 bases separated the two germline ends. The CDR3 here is CAWGTRNEQFF. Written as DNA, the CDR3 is TGTGCCTGGGGGACCCGCAATGAGCAGTTCTTC.

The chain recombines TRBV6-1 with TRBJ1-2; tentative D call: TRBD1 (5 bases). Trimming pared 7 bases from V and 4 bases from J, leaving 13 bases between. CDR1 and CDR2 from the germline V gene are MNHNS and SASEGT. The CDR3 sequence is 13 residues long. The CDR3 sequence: CASTVGVPYGYTF. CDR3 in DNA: TGTGCCAGCACCGTGGGGGTACCCTATGGCTACACCTTC.

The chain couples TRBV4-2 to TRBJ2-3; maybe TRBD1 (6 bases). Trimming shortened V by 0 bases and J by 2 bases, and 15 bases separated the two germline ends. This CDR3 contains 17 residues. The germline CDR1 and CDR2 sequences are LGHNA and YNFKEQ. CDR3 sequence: CASSQDWLDSFTDTQYF. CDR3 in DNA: TGTGCCAGCAGCCAAGATTGGTTGGACAGCTTCACAGATACGCAGTATTTT.

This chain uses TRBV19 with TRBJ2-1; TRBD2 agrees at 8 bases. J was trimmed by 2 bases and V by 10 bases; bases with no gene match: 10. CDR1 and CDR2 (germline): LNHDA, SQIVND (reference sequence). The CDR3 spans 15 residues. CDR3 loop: CATTRGTRTYNEQFF. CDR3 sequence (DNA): TGTGCCACTACGCGGGGGACTAGGACCTACAATGAGCAGTTCTTC.

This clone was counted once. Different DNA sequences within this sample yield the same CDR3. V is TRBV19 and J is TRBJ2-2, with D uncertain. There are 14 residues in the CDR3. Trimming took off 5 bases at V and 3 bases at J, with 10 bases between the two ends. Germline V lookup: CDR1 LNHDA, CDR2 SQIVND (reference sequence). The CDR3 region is CASSPGPHTGELFF. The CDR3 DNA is TGTGCCAGTAGTCCCGGACCCCACACCGGGGAGCTGTTTTTT.

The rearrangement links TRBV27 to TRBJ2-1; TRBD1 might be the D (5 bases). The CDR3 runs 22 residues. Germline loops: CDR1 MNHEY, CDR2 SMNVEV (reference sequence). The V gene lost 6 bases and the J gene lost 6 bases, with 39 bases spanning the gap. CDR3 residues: CASSPGLGVFGRNRSLANEQFF. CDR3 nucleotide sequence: TGTGCCAGCAGCCCGGGCTTAGGTGTTTTTGGGCGAAACAGGAGCTTAGCCAATGAGCAGTTCTTC.

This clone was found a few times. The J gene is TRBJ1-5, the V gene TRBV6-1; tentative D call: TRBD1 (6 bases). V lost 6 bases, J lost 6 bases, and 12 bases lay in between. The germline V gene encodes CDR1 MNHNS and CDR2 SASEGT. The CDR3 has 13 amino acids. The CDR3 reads CASSQGGTQPQHF. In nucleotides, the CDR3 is TGTGCCAGCAGCCAAGGGGGGACTCAGCCCCAGCATTTT.

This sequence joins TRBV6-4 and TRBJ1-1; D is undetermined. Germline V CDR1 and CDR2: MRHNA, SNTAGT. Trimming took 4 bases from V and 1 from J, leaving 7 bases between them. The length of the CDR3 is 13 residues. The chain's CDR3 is CASSAGKNTEAFF. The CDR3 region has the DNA TGTGCCAGCAGTGCTGGCAAGAACACTGAAGCTTTCTTT.

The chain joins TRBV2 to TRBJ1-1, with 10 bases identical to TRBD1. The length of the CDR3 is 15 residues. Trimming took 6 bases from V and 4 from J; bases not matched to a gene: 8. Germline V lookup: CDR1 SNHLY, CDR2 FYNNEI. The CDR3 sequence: CASRYGDRGATEAFF. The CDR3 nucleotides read TGTGCCAGCAGGTATGGGGACAGGGGAGCCACTGAAGCTTTCTTT.

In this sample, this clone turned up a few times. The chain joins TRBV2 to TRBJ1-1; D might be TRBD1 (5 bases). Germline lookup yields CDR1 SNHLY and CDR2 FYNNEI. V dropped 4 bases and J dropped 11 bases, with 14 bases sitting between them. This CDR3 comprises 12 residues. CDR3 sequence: CASSAQERLAFF. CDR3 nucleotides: TGTGCCAGCAGTGCACAGGAGCGTCTGGCTTTCTTT.

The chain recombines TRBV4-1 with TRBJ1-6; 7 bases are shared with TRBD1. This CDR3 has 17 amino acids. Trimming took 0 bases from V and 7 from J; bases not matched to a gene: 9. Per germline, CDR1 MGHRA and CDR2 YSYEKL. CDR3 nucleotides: TGCGCCAGCAGCCAAGACATATCCGGGACAGCAAATTCACCCCTCCACTTT. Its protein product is CASSQDISGTANSPLHF.

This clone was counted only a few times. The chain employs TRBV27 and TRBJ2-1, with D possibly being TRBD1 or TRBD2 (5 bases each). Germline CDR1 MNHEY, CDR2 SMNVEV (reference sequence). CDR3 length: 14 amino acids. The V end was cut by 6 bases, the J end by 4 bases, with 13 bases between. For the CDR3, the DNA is TGTGCCAGCAGCGAGGGGAGAATTTACAATGAGCAGTTCTTC. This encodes CASSEGRIYNEQFF.

The CDR3 loop reads CASSEQQGWEQYF. The CDR3 region has the DNA TGCGCCAGCAGTGAACAACAGGGGTGGGAGCAGTACTTC. This chain links TRBV10-2 with TRBJ2-7; 7 nucleotides agree with TRBD1. V was clipped by 3 bases and J by 7 bases; unmatched bases: 6. CDR1 is WSHSY and CDR2 is SAAADI in the germline V gene. CDR3 length equals 13 residues.

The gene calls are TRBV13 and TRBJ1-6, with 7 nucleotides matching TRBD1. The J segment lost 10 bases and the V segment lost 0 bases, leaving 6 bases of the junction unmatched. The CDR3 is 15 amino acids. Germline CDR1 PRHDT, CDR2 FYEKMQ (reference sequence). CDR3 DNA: TGTGCCAGCAGCTTAGGTACAGGGGACGGATCACCCCTCCACTTT. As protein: CASSLGTGDGSPLHF.

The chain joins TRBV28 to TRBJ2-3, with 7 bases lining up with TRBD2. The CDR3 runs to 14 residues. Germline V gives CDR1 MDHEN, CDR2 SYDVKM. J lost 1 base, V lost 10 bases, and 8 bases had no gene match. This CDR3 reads CATKKAGGTDTQYF. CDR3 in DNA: TGTGCCACCAAAAAGGCGGGGGGCACAGATACGCAGTATTTT. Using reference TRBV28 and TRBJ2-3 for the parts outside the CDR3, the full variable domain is DVKVTQSSRYLVKRTGEKVFLECVQDMDHENMFWYRQDPGLGLRLIYFSYDVKMKEKGDIPEGYSVSREKKERFSLILESASTNQTSMYLCATKKAGGTDTQYFGPGTRLTVL.

The CDR3 bases are TGTGCCAGCTCACCCTTCGGGGGCTACGAGCAGTACTTC. This codes for CASSPFGGYEQYF. The rearrangement joins TRBV18 to TRBJ2-7, with TRBD2 as a possible D gene (6 bases). This CDR3 spans 13 amino acids. CDR1 KGHSH and CDR2 LQKENI come from the germline V gene. V was clipped by 3 bases and J by 3 bases, with 9 bases between them.

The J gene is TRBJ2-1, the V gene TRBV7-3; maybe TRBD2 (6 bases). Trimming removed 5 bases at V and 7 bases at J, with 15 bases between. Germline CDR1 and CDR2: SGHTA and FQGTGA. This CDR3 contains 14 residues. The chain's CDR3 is CASSPLGGGNEQFF. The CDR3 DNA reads TGTGCCAGCAGCCCTCTCGGGGGTGGGAATGAGCAGTTCTTC. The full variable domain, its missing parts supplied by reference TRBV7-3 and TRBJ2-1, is GAGVSQTPSNKVTEKGKYVELRCDPISGHTALYWYRQSLGQGPEFLIYFQGTGAADDSGLPNDRFFAVRPEGSVSTLKIQRTERGDSAVYLCASSPLGGGNEQFFGPGTRLTVL.

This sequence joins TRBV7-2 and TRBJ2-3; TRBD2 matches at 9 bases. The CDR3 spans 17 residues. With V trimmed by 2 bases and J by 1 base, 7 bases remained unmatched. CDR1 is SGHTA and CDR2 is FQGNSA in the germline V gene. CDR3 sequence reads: CASSLSGAGGGTDTQYF. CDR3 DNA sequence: TGTGCCAGCAGCTTATCTGGAGCGGGAGGAGGCACAGATACGCAGTATTTT.

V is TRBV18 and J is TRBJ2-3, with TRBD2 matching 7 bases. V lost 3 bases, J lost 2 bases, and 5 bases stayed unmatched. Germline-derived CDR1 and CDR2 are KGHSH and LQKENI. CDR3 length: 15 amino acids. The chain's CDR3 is CASSPTSPTTDTQYF. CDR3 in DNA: TGTGCCAGCTCACCGACTAGCCCGACCACAGATACGCAGTATTTT.

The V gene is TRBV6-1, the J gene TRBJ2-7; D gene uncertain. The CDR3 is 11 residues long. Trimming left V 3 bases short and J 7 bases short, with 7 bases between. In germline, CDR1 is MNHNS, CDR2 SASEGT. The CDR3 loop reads CASSEYWEQYF. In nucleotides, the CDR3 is TGTGCCAGCAGTGAGTACTGGGAGCAGTACTTC.

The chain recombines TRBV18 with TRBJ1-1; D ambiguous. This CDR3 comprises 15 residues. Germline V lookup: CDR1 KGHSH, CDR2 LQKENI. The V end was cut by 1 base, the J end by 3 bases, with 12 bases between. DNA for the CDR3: TGTGCCAGCTCACCACGGCCTTGGAGGGACACTGAAGCTTTCTTT. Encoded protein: CASSPRPWRDTEAFF.

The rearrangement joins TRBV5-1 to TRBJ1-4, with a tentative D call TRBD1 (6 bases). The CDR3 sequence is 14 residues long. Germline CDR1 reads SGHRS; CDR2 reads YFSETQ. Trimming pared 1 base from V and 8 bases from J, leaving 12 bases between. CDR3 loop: CASSLLGTGEKLFF. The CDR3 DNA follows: TGCGCCAGCAGCTTGCTTGGAACAGGGGAAAAACTGTTTTTT. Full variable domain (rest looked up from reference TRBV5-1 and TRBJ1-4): KAGVTQTPRYLIKTRGQQVTLSCSPISGHRSVSWYQQTPGQGLQFLFEYFSETQRNKGNFPGRFSGRQFSNSRSEMNVSTLELGDSALYLCASSLLGTGEKLFFGSGTQLSVL.

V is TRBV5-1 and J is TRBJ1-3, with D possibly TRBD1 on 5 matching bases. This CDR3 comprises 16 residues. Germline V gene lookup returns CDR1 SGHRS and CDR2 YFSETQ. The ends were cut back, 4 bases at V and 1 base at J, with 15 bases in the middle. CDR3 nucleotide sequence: TGCGCCAGCAGCCCCTCTGGGGCAGGATCTGGAAACACCATATATTTT. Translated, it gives CASSPSGAGSGNTIYF.

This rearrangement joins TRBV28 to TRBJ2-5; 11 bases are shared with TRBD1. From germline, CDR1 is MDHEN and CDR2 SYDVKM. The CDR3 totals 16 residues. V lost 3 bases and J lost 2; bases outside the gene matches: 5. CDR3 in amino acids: CASSLWTGGVQETQYF. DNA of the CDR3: TGTGCCAGCAGTTTGTGGACAGGGGGCGTTCAAGAGACCCAGTACTTC. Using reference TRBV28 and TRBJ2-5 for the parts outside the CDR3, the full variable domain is DVKVTQSSRYLVKRTGEKVFLECVQDMDHENMFWYRQDPGLGLRLIYFSYDVKMKEKGDIPEGYSVSREKKERFSLILESASTNQTSMYLCASSLWTGGVQETQYFGPGTRLLVL.

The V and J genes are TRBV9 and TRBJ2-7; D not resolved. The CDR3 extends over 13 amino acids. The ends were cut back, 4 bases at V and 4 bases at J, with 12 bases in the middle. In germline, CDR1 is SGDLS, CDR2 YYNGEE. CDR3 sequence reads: CASSRLSIYEQYF. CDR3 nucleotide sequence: TGTGCCAGCAGCCGACTTAGCATTTACGAGCAGTACTTC.

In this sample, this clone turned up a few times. CDR3 sequence: CASSEGRAASSYNEQFF. CDR3 sequence (DNA): TGTGCCAGCAGTGAAGGCCGAGCGGCCAGCTCCTACAATGAGCAGTTCTTC. The chain is built from TRBV2 and TRBJ2-1; D possibly corresponds to TRBD2 (5 bases). V was pared by 1 base and J by 0 bases, with 13 bases between. This CDR3 spans 17 amino acids. CDR1 is SNHLY and CDR2 is FYNNEI in the germline V gene.

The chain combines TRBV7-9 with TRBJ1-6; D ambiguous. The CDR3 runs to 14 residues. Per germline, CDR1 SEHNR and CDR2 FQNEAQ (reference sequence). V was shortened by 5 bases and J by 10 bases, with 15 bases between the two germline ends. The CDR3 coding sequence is TGTGCCAGCAGCCCCCACAGTACCGACTCACCCCTCCACTTT. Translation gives CASSPHSTDSPLHF.

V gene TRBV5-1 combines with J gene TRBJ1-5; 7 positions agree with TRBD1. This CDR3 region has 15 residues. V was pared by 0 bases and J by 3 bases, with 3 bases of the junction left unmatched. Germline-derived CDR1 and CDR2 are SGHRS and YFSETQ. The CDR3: CASSLDGQANQPQHF. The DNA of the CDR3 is TGCGCCAGCAGCTTGGACGGACAGGCCAATCAGCCCCAGCATTTT.

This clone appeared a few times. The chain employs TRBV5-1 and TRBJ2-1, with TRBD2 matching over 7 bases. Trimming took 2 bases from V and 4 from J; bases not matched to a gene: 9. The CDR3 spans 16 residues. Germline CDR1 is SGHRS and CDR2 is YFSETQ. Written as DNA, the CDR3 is TGCGCCAGCAGCTTAAGGGCTAGCGGAATTTACAATGAGCAGTTCTTC. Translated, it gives CASSLRASGIYNEQFF.

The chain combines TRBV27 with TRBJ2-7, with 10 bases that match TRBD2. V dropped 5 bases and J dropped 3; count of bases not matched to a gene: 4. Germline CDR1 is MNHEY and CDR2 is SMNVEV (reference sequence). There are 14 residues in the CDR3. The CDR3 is CASSAIAGGYEQYF. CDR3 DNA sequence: TGTGCCAGCAGTGCTATAGCGGGAGGCTACGAGCAGTACTTC.